The 32 T cell receptor beta chains presented below share a single source sample, sequenced in a study of blood T cells in healthy people across ages. Next came a second PCR, run for roughly 6 to 11 cycles, which used a sample-barcoded 5' primer along with a J-beta primer mix. TCRdb re-derived calls from the 5' RACE reads in MiXCR, one entry per CDR3 protein. The sample has about 700,000 distinct CDR3 sequences, approximately 31% seen once. Sequenced: blood. The source of these receptors is a woman aged 80 or older in good health.

There are many counts of this clonotype. This chain uses TRBV9 with TRBJ2-5; D perhaps matches TRBD1 (6 bases). The ends were cut back, 1 base at V and 5 bases at J, with 6 bases in the middle. Germline V lookup: CDR1 SGDLS, CDR2 YYNGEE. The CDR3 runs to 12 residues. The CDR3 region is CASSVTGETQYF. For the CDR3, the DNA is TGTGCCAGCAGCGTAACAGGGGAGACCCAGTACTTC.

This clonotype appeared a few times. J is TRBJ2-1 and V is TRBV3-1; 7 bases line up with TRBD2. Germline assignment: CDR1 LGHDT and CDR2 YNNKEL (reference sequence). This CDR3 comprises 13 residues. With V trimmed by 1 base and J by 9 bases, 3 bases remained unmatched. As DNA, the CDR3 is TGTGCCAGCAGCCAAGCTACGGGAGGTGAGCAGTTCTTC. Encoded protein: CASSQATGGEQFF.

Remarks on this clonotype: With a much larger clone just one base away, this may be a read error. This sequence joins TRBV29-1 and TRBJ2-1; possible D gene TRBD1, 6 bases. V dropped 4 bases and J dropped 3 bases, with 13 bases sitting between them. The CDR3 has 14 residues. Germline loops: CDR1 SQVTM, CDR2 ANQGSEA. The CDR3 spells CSVGRQGNYNEQFF. The CDR3, as DNA: TGCAGCGTTGGACGGCAGGGGAACTACAATGAGCAGTTCTTC.

Many counts were recorded for this clonotype. The chain employs TRBV5-1 and TRBJ2-1; TRBD2 aligns across 7 bases. The CDR3 sequence is 15 residues long. After removal of 1 base from V and 7 bases from J, the junction contained 8 bases not matched to a gene. Germline V gives CDR1 SGHRS, CDR2 YFSETQ. CDR3 residues: CASSLLGGSANEQFF. The CDR3 nucleotides read TGCGCCAGCAGCTTGCTCGGGGGGTCGGCGAATGAGCAGTTCTTC.

CDR3 nucleotide sequence: TGCGCCAGCAAGATCGGGGGCTGGGACACTGAAGCTTTCTTT. This sequence encodes CASKIGGWDTEAFF. The chain combines TRBV5-1 with TRBJ1-1, with a weak D call TRBD1 (6 bases). This CDR3 spans 14 amino acids. With 6 bases removed from V and 3 bases from J, the gap between germline ends came to 15 bases. Per germline, CDR1 SGHRS and CDR2 YFSETQ.

Comment on this clonotype: This may arise from a read error, as a much more abundant clone is one base away. This rearrangement joins TRBV9 to TRBJ2-3; D gene ambiguous. The CDR3 covers 14 residues. Germline CDR1 reads SGDLS; CDR2 reads YYNGEE. The CDR3 protein is CASSVVEATDMQYF. The DNA for the CDR3 is TGTGCCAGCAGCGTAGTTGAAGCTACAGATATGCAGTATTTT.

This clonotype was counted at least ten times. The J gene is TRBJ2-1, the V gene TRBV6-2 or TRBV6-3; the D gene is possibly TRBD2 (5 bases). Trimming removed 6 bases from V and 0 bases from J, with 12 bases in between. Per the germline V gene, CDR1 is MNHEY and CDR2 is SVGEGT. CDR3 length equals 15 residues. The CDR3 sequence: CASSAPAGSYNEQFF. The CDR3 nucleotides read TGTGCCAGCAGCGCCCCTGCGGGCTCCTACAATGAGCAGTTCTTC.

Many counts were recorded for this clonotype. The CDR3 loop is CSARVRGGPYSNQPQHF. CDR3 sequence (DNA): TGCAGTGCTAGGGTCCGGGGGGGGCCATATAGCAATCAGCCCCAGCATTTT. This chain uses TRBV20-1 with TRBJ1-5; possible D gene TRBD1, 6 bases. Germline loops: CDR1 DFQATT, CDR2 SNEGSKA (reference sequence). This CDR3 comprises 17 residues. Trimming took off 3 bases at V and 0 bases at J, with 18 bases between the two ends.

The sample holds many counts of this clonotype. This chain joins TRBV14 and TRBJ2-5; 7 bases fit TRBD2. V shed 4 bases and J 0 bases; nucleotides not matched to a gene: 14. In germline, CDR1 is SGHDN, CDR2 FVKESK. The CDR3 has 18 residues. CDR3 DNA sequence: TGTGCCAGCAGCCTCTCCGCGGGGCTAGCGGTGTACCAAGAGACCCAGTACTTC. Its translation: CASSLSAGLAVYQETQYF. The full variable domain, completed using reference TRBV14 and TRBJ2-5, is EAGVTQFPSHSVIEKGQTVTLRCDPISGHDNLYWYRRVMGKEIKFLLHFVKESKQDESGMPNNRFLAERTGGTYSTLKVQPAELEDSGVYFCASSLSAGLAVYQETQYFGPGTRLLVL.

In this sample, this clonotype turned up many times. The chain couples TRBV10-3 to TRBJ2-5; TRBD1 matches at 11 bases. Trimming took 6 bases from V and 5 from J; bases not matched to a gene: 5. Per germline, CDR1 ENHRY and CDR2 SYGVKD. The CDR3 spans 14 residues. CDR3: CAISGQGAEETQYF. CDR3 bases: TGTGCCATCAGCGGACAGGGGGCGGAGGAGACCCAGTACTTC.

At least ten counts were recorded for this clonotype. The V gene is TRBV12-3 or TRBV12-4, the J gene TRBJ2-7, with TRBD1 matching over 7 bases. V shed 4 bases, J shed 2 bases, and the junction held 2 bases outside the gene matches. The CDR3 sequence is 13 residues long. CDR3 region: CASSSQGAYEQYF. The CDR3 DNA sequence: TGTGCCAGCAGTTCGCAGGGGGCCTACGAGCAGTACTTC.

This clonotype was counted many times. The chain employs TRBV18 and TRBJ2-7; possibly TRBD1 or TRBD2 for D (6 bases each). The CDR3 totals 16 residues. Germline CDR1 reads KGHSH; CDR2 reads LQKENI. Trimming removed 2 bases from V and 5 bases from J, with 19 bases in between. The CDR3 here is CASSPGGAGDLHEQYF. The CDR3 DNA follows: TGTGCCAGCTCACCAGGAGGGGCAGGGGATCTGCACGAGCAGTACTTC.

The chain is built from TRBV7-3 and TRBJ1-1; D remains unclear. Trimming took 5 bases from V and 1 from J, leaving 8 bases between them. Looked up from germline, CDR1 is SGHTA and CDR2 is FQGTGA. The CDR3 is 13 residues long. CDR3 sequence: CASSIPPNTEAFF. The CDR3 DNA is TGTGCCAGCAGCATCCCACCGAACACTGAAGCTTTCTTT.

This clonotype was counted ten times or more. This rearrangement joins TRBV30 to TRBJ2-1; D perhaps matches TRBD1 (6 bases). Trimming shortened V by 1 base and J by 4 bases, and 14 bases separated the two germline ends. The CDR3 is 15 residues long. Germline lookup yields CDR1 GTSNPN and CDR2 SVGIG (reference sequence). CDR3 DNA: TGTGCCTGGAGTGGAGGGGGTGGGGGTTACAATGAGCAGTTCTTC. Amino acids: CAWSGGGGGYNEQFF.

The table lists this clonotype with many counts. In DNA form, the CDR3 reads TGTGCCAGCAGCTCGGACAGGGGGTCTAGCACAGATACGCAGTATTTT. Its translation: CASSSDRGSSTDTQYF. The chain has TRBV7-3 and TRBJ2-3, with TRBD1 identical over 10 bases. This CDR3 is 16 amino acids long. Germline CDR1 reads SGHTA; CDR2 reads FQGTGA. V was pared by 4 bases and J by 0 bases, with 4 bases of the junction left unmatched.

There are many counts of this clonotype. This chain joins TRBV7-9 and TRBJ2-3; 10 bases map to TRBD2. Losses at the gene ends were 5 bases for V and 2 bases for J; bases not matched to a gene: 7. This CDR3 region has 16 residues. Germline assignment: CDR1 SEHNR and CDR2 FQNEAQ (reference sequence). The CDR3 is CASSPRTSGLTDTQYF. CDR3 DNA sequence: TGTGCCAGCAGCCCCCGGACTAGCGGACTCACAGATACGCAGTATTTT.

CDR3 region: CSARDLLTINEKLFF. The CDR3 DNA is TGCAGTGCTAGAGATCTTCTGACAATTAATGAAAAACTGTTTTTT. J is TRBJ1-4 and V is TRBV20-1; D remains unclear. V gave up 0 bases and J gave up 4 bases, with 12 bases separating them. Germline-derived CDR1 and CDR2 are DFQATT and SNEGSKA (reference sequence). This CDR3 spans 15 amino acids.

The chain is built from TRBV3-1 and TRBJ1-2; 8 nucleotides agree with TRBD1. V was clipped by 4 bases and J by 4 bases; unmatched bases: 5. CDR1 is LGHDT, CDR2 YNNKEL, per germline (reference sequence). The CDR3 covers 14 residues. The CDR3: CASSLLDRGYGYTF. The CDR3 coding sequence is TGTGCCAGCAGCCTCCTAGACAGGGGCTATGGCTACACCTTC.

This clonotype was seen ten or more times. The chain recombines TRBV6-1 with TRBJ2-7; D uncertain. Trimming stripped 2 bases from V and 7 bases from J, with 6 bases between. Germline V CDR1 and CDR2: MNHNS, SASEGT. This CDR3 is 11 amino acids long. The CDR3 reads CASSEWGEQYF. CDR3 bases: TGTGCCAGCAGTGAATGGGGTGAGCAGTACTTC.

This clonotype was counted a few times. The rearrangement uses TRBV10-3 and TRBJ2-2; D is unclear. This CDR3 is built from 16 residues. Germline V gene data show CDR1 as ENHRY and CDR2 as SYGVKD. Between the trimmed V and J ends, which lost 4 bases and 3 bases, there was a span of 15 bases. The CDR3 region is CAISGSRRADTGELFF. In DNA, the CDR3 is TGTGCCATCAGTGGGTCTCGGCGTGCAGACACCGGGGAGCTGTTTTTT.

This clonotype showed up many times. J is TRBJ1-2 and V is TRBV5-1; no definite D call. Trimming stripped 1 base from V and 1 base from J, with 5 bases between. This CDR3 has 13 amino acids. Germline CDR1 and CDR2: SGHRS and YFSETQ. The CDR3 is CASSLSDNYGYTF. The CDR3 region has the DNA TGCGCCAGCAGCTTGTCAGATAACTATGGCTACACCTTC.

In its sample, this clonotype was seen many times. This chain uses TRBV6-5 with TRBJ2-5; TRBD1 matches at 9 bases. In germline, CDR1 is MNHEY, CDR2 SVGAGI. The V and J ends lost 6 bases and 3 bases, in that order; junction bases with no gene match: 11. This CDR3 has 16 amino acids. The CDR3 reads CASRARTGVSEETQYF. CDR3 in DNA: TGTGCCAGCAGAGCCCGGACAGGGGTATCGGAAGAGACCCAGTACTTC.

Ten or more counts support this clonotype. The CDR3 DNA reads TGTGCCTGGCACAAGGACAGGGCCCCTAATGAAAAACTGTTTTTT. Its translation: CAWHKDRAPNEKLFF. V is TRBV30 and J is TRBJ1-4, with 8 bases matching TRBD1. The CDR3 covers 15 residues. J was trimmed by 3 bases and V by 5 bases; bases with no gene match: 8. The germline CDR1 and CDR2 sequences are GTSNPN and SVGIG (reference sequence).

This clonotype was seen a few times. V is TRBV11-2 and J is TRBJ2-5; D call uncertain. CDR1 is SGHAT and CDR2 is FQNNGV in the germline V gene. V was pared by 1 base and J by 1 base, with 10 bases between. CDR3 length equals 15 residues. The CDR3 sequence: CASSLAPSIQETQYF. The CDR3 DNA sequence: TGTGCCAGCAGCTTAGCCCCAAGCATCCAAGAGACCCAGTACTTC.

This clonotype occurred a few times. The J gene is TRBJ1-1, the V gene TRBV4-3, with TRBD1 identical over 7 bases. CDR1 LGHNA and CDR2 YSLEER come from the germline V gene. The CDR3 has 16 residues. Unmatched junction bases numbered 10, after V lost 0 bases and J lost 6 bases. CDR3 loop: CASSQDFRQGRAEAFF. CDR3 nucleotides: TGCGCCAGCAGCCAAGATTTTCGACAGGGTAGAGCTGAAGCTTTCTTT.

This clonotype came up many times. The genes are TRBV27 and TRBJ2-7; 8 bases align to TRBD1. Trimming removed 6 bases from V and 9 bases from J; junction bases left unmatched: 10. From germline, CDR1 is MNHEY and CDR2 SMNVEV (reference sequence). The CDR3 spans 13 residues. For the CDR3, the DNA is TGTGCCAGCAGAACCGGGACAGGAGGGAGGCAGTACTTC. This codes for CASRTGTGGRQYF.

This clonotype appeared a few times. At one of its ends the junction is not consistent with the germline gene, which may arise from a read error. The chain combines TRBV5-1 with TRBJ2-3; TRBD2 matches at 15 bases. CDR1 SGHRS and CDR2 YFSETQ come from the germline V gene. The CDR3 is made up of 19 amino acids. CDR3 amino acids: CASSSGLAGGPRSTDSQYF. The DNA of the CDR3 is TGCGCCAGCAGCTCCGGACTAGCGGGGGGGCCAAGATCCACAGATTCGCAGTATTTT.

This clonotype was seen many times. The rearrangement joins TRBV7-2 to TRBJ2-3; TRBD2 matches at 9 bases. Germline loops: CDR1 SGHTA, CDR2 FQGNSA. J gave up 12 bases and V 5 bases, and 12 bases lay outside the gene matches. The CDR3 runs to 14 residues. As DNA, the CDR3 is TGTGCCAGCAGCCTCTCTACCGGGACTAGCCAACAGTATTTT. Amino acids: CASSLSTGTSQQYF. Based on the CDR3 plus reference TRBV7-2 and TRBJ2-3, the full variable domain is GAGVSQSPSNKVTEKGKDVELRCDPISGHTALYWYRQSLGQGLEFLIYFQGNSAPDKSGLPSDRFSAERTGGSVSTLTIQRTQQEDSAVYLCASSLSTGTSQQYFGPGTRLTVL.

Many counts were recorded for this clonotype. The rearrangement joins TRBV7-2 to TRBJ2-7, with a tentative D call TRBD2 (5 bases). CDR3 length equals 16 residues. Germline V CDR1 and CDR2: SGHTA, FQGNSA. V gave up 5 bases and J gave up 0 bases, with 17 bases separating them. The CDR3 coding sequence is TGTGCCAGCAGCCCCCTCGCGAGCGGCCTCTCCTACGAGCAGTACTTC. Its translation: CASSPLASGLSYEQYF. The whole variable domain, filled in from reference TRBV7-2 and TRBJ2-7, reads GAGVSQSPSNKVTEKGKDVELRCDPISGHTALYWYRQSLGQGLEFLIYFQGNSAPDKSGLPSDRFSAERTGGSVSTLTIQRTQQEDSAVYLCASSPLASGLSYEQYFGPGTRLTVT.

This clonotype was counted ten times or more. CDR3 DNA sequence: TGTGCCAGCACCCCGGGGGATTTGCGAGAGACCCAGTACTTC. This sequence encodes CASTPGDLRETQYF. J is TRBJ2-5 and V is TRBV9; TRBD2 is a possible D gene (6 bases). V gave up 6 bases and J gave up 4 bases, with 16 bases separating them. The CDR3 is 14 amino acids. The germline gives CDR1 SGDLS, CDR2 YYNGEE.

A note on this clonotype: At one of its ends the junction is not consistent with the germline gene, which may arise from a read error. CDR3 loop: CASTQRPGGESGPNVRTF. Here the CDR3 DNA reads TGTGCCAGCACTCAGCGCCCAGGGGGCGAGTCTGGGCCCAACGTCCGGACTTTC. The rearrangement uses TRBV2 and TRBJ2-6, with 8 nucleotides matching TRBD1. Germline-derived CDR1 and CDR2 are SNHLY and FYNNEI. The CDR3 contains 18 residues.

The table lists this clonotype with many counts. The rearrangement uses TRBV7-9 and TRBJ1-2; D remains ambiguous. Germline V gene sequence: CDR1 SEHNR, CDR2 FQNEAQ (reference sequence). This CDR3 spans 12 amino acids. V gave up 3 bases and J gave up 4 bases, with 6 bases separating them. Written as DNA, the CDR3 is TGTGCCAGCAGCTTTGACATCTATGGCTACACCTTC. The encoded protein is CASSFDIYGYTF.